This TCR beta chain was recorded in a study of siplizumab effects on memory and regulatory T cells. Study outcomes and limitations: The alloreactive clones that mapped to unstimulated subsets made up only a minor fraction.

This clone has a handful of counts. Its matching antigen is unknown. Each sample had 95,000 to 100,000 TCR templates assayed. The method was immunoSEQ multiplex PCR; TCRdb's version includes in-frame clones alone and lacks a portion of them. The table includes about 120,000 clones, 93% detected once. The sample taken for sequencing was non-Treg CD4+ T cells sorted from blood. This clonotype was obtained from a human donor in good health.

The CDR3 reads CASSQVTLDNSPLHF. CDR3 nucleotides: TGCGCCAGCAGCCAAGTAACACTCGATAATTCACCCCTCCACTTT. The chain combines TRBV4-1 with TRBJ1-6; D not certain. Deletions cut 1 base from V and 5 bases from J, with 9 bases between. The CDR3 is 15 residues long. Looked up from germline, CDR1 is MGHRA and CDR2 is YSYEKL.